This T cell receptor beta chain appears in the sequencing data of a study of cytotoxic CD8 clonotypes in ibrutinib-treated CLL. Study-level points and caveats: At ibrutinib response, clonality increased, and at progression it declined back toward baseline. Samples were collected at differing times from sustained-remission and progressing patients. Public clonotypes were seen rarely and were contracted or stable on treatment.

In regard to this clone: Its cognate antigen is unknown.

This CDR3 has 15 amino acids. V was trimmed by 2 bases and J by 2 bases, leaving 10 bases between them. Germline V gene data show CDR1 as MGHDK and CDR2 as SYGVNS. Sequencing used immunoSEQ multiplex PCR; TCRdb keeps in-frame clones, though not all of them. The repertoire consists of some 120,000 clones, with 84% occurring once and the leading ten covering 3% to 4%. J is TRBJ2-4 and V is TRBV25-1, with a possible D match to TRBD1 (5 bases). Sequencing was performed on PBMCs, taken after 24 months of ibrutinib treatment. This sequence was found in a human donor with chronic lymphocytic leukemia. CDR3 nucleotide sequence: TGTGCCAGCAGTGAAGGGCCAGGGACCAAAAACATTCAGTACTTC. It encodes CASSEGPGTKNIQYF.